The clone carrying this T cell receptor (beta chain) occurred a few times. Its antigen remains unknown. This specimen belongs to a study of T-cell reconstitution after alpha-beta-depleted transplantation in children. Study-wide results and caveats: By one year post-transplant, T-cell counts and diversity largely arose from T cells that were newly produced. About two months after transplant, alpha-beta T cells reportedly came from several hundred expanded graft clones.

V trimming: 7 bases; J trimming: 5 bases; junction bases outside the gene matches: 10. CDR3 size: 14 residues. Germline V lookup: CDR1 LNHDA, CDR2 SQIVND (reference sequence). Unique molecular identifiers were used in preparing the TCRbeta library. One entry per CDR3 protein, called by TCRdb with MiXCR from the PCR reads. This table holds some 120,000 distinct CDR3 sequences, around 10% found once. This chain connects TRBV19 to TRBJ1-1; TRBD1 matches 7 bases. This material consisted of PBMCs, taken before TCRalphabeta/CD19-depleted stem cell transplant. This TCR was recovered from a boy under 10 years old with acute lymphoblastic leukemia, due to receive a stem cell transplant. In DNA, the CDR3 is TGTGCCAGTACCCCTACAGGGGACGTAACTGAAGCTTTCTTT. Protein product: CASTPTGDVTEAFF.